This T cell receptor beta chain originates from a study of response to subunit inactivated influenza vaccine. TCRdb re-called the RT-PCR reads with MiXCR, one entry per CDR3 protein. The table records a few hundred thousand distinct CDR3 sequences, 11% of them present only once. Study results and caveats: The authors suggested that few new T cells are recruited per seasonal influenza vaccination.

This clonotype was counted at least ten times. Antigen: not known. Another study also made use of these data, one on T cells expressing NK-cell markers. That study reports: UMI-tagged 5'RACE template switching yielded the TCR beta cDNA. Source material for TCR beta repertoires consisted of sorted CD3+CD56+NKG2C+, CD3+CD56+NKG2C- and CD3+CD56-NKG2C+ T cells. HCMV serostatus: seven of eight sequenced donors positive, one negative. Among several donors, these clonotypes also ranked first in the CD3+CD56-NKG2C+ fraction.

Sequences were derived from PBMCs from blood, sampled on the day of vaccination. The receptor comes from a man in his fifties who received an inactivated influenza vaccine.

DNA for the CDR3: TGTGCCAGCAGTTACAGACTAGCTCACCCCTCCTACGAGCAGTACTTC. Translated, it gives CASSYRLAHPSYEQYF. The chain joins TRBV6-2 or TRBV6-3 to TRBJ2-7; TRBD2 aligns across 7 bases. Germline CDR1 is MNHEY and CDR2 is SVGEGT. V shed 2 bases and J 0 bases; nucleotides not matched to a gene: 7. The CDR3 has 16 residues.